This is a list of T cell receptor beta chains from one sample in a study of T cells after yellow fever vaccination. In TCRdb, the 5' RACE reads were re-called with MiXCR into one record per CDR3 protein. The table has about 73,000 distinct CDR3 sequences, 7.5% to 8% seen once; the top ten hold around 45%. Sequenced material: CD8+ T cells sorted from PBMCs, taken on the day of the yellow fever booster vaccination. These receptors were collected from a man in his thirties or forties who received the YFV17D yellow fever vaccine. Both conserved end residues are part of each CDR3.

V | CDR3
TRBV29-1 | CSVAGLANSFNEQFF
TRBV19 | CASRTFAVSNQPQHF
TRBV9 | CASSPGGGYTGELFF
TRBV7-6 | CASSPGGINEQYF
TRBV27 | CASSSLALPYEQYF
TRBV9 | CASSVEGALNPNEQFF
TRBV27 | CASSPPASGSHEQFF
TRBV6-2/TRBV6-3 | CASSVGTEAFF
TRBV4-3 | CASSHSDSYEQYF
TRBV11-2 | CASSEPGLAGPDTHTDTQYF
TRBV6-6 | CASSTGHAYEQYF
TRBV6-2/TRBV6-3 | CASSYTSSGRGPLYNEQFF
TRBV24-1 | CATSDVANTGELFF
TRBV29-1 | CSVEPGLEDHTQYF
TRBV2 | CASSLAGLWSHKNIQYF
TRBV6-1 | CASSAPRVRGAADEQFF
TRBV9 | CASSVAGLEGVEQFF
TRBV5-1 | CASSLTVLNTEAFF
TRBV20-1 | CSARYIRESGANVLTF
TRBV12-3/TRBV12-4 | CASSSHVGGELFF
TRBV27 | CASNHLTGRDEQFF
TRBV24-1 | CATSDPGHGYEQYF